Given below is one TCR beta chain in context. This receptor's antigen is unknown. It has no much larger one-base neighbor in the sample; base qualities were not kept. Trimming accounts for 5 bases at V and 2 bases at J, while the number of junction bases matched to no gene is 7. The CDR3 measures 15 amino acids from cysteine to phenylalanine. Here the CDR3 DNA is all that survives: 45 bases in frame from base 1. Taken from the germline V gene (reference sequence), the CDR1 and CDR2 loops are MNHEY and SMNVEV. The data derive from a study of CD8+ T cells in alopecia areata (dated by TCRdb to 2016 to 2019). The study in broad terms: The treated patients, all with moderate-to-severe alopecia areata, were enrolled in an open-label pilot trial of oral tofacitinib given at 5 to 10 mg twice daily. immunoSEQ multiplex PCR using 35 Vbeta forward primers and 13 Jbeta reverse primers was used to amplify TCRbeta CDR3 regions. Tofacitinib was administered for 6 to 18 months, and 6 months of follow-up off drug were then conducted to assess delayed response and recurrence. On the human side, TCRbeta sequencing was run on scalp tissue and on sorted CD4+ and CD8+ peripheral blood T cells from healthy controls and from alopecia areata patients with either patchy or totalis/universalis disease. Scalp clonality was compared across normal scalp (n=4), patchy alopecia areata scalp (n=8), and alopecia totalis/universalis scalp (n=8). The study used high-throughput TCRbeta sequencing to examine T cell clonal expansion in alopecia areata, in both the C3H/HeJ mouse model and human patients. Biopsies were taken from tofacitinib-treated patients at baseline and at 4 and 24 weeks of treatment, and a later scalp biopsy was taken in several of the tofacitinib-treated patients. The RNA source kit depended on sample type: the PAXgene miRNA kit for fixed scalp, the miRNeasy kit for PBMCs, and the RNeasy kit for mouse skin.

Sample time point, as interpreted from the label and publication: baseline before oral tofacitinib. Peripheral blood and lesional scalp punch biopsies were obtained from patients with alopecia areata. PBMCs were isolated by density centrifugation and stained for CD3, CD4 and CD8, and CD4+ and CD8+ T cells were sorted on a FACSAria. The library was built by means of the immunoSEQ multiplex PCR assay. RNA was extracted from all samples and reverse transcribed into cDNA, which served as template for TCR sequencing. First-strand cDNA was synthesized with SuperScript III using a 2:1 mix of oligo-dT and random hexamers. A synthetic immune receptor repertoire was used to measure amplification bias, and any remaining bias was corrected computationally. Concerning the study's data processing: Raw reads were preprocessed for error removal, and CDR3 was defined according to IMGT conventions as running from the conserved cysteine to phenylalanine. Clonality was computed as 1 minus the Shannon entropy, with the entropy normalized by log2 of the number of productive unique TCRs. Whether scalp clones were CD4 or CD8 was inferred by matching scalp TCRbeta sequences against CD4 and CD8 repertoires sorted from blood. TCRdb stores this immuneACCESS table with in-frame sequences only. Part of the clones is absent; in the studies checked, under half of the shortfall reflects unresolved V genes, and no reason is known for the rest. From that table come the V and J calls and clone size; the DNA was used to work out D and trimming. The sample table records 150,000 to 200,000 clones; around 71% of these occur just once. The top ten clones comprise 10% to 12% of the sample.

Results the study describes overall, beyond this receptor: Shared TCR sequences between patients were less evident than in mice, which may be partly attributable to HLA diversity in the patient population. Lesional scalp, especially in alopecia totalis/universalis, showed higher clonality and more expanded CD8+ clones than normal scalp, suggesting antigenic drive. Scalp TCR repertoire analysis is complicated because resident alphabeta T cells in normal human skin are also sequenced, whereas mouse skin is dominated by gammadelta T cells.

This sample comprised CD8+ T cells sorted from blood, obtained at week 0. This TCR was recovered from a human donor with alopecia areata. The rearrangement combines TRBV27 with TRBJ2-5; 8 junctional bases match TRBD2. The CDR3 region: CASSPREGQQETQYF. The bases are TGTGCCAGCAGTCCCCGGGAGGGCCAACAAGAGACCCAGTACTTC.